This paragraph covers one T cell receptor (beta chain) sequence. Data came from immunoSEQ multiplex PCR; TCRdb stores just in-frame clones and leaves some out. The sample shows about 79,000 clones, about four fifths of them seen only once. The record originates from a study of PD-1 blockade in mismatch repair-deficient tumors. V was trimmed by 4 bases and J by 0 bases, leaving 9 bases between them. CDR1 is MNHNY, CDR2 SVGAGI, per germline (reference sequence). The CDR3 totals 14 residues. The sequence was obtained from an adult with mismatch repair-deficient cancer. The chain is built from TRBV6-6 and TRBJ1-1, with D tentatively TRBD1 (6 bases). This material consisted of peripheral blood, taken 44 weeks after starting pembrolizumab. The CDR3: CASSLQGMNTEAFF. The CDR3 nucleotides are TGTGCCAGCAGTTTACAGGGCATGAACACTGAAGCTTTCTTT.